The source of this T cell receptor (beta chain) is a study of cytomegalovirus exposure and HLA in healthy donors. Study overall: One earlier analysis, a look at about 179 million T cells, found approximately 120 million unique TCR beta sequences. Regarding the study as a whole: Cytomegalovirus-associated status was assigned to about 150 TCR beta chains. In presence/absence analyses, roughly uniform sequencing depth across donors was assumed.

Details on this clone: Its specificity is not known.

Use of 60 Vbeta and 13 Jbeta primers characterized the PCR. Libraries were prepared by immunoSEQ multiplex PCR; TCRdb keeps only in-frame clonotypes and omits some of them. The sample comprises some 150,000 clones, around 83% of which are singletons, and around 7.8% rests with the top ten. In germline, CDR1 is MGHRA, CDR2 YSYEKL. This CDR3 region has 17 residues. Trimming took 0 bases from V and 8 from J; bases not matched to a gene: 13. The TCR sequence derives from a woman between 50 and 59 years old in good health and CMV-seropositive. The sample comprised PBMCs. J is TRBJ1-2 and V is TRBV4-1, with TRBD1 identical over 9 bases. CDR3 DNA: TGCGCCAGCAGCCAAGACTGGGGACAGGGCGCATTCGGCGGCTACACCTTC. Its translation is CASSQDWGQGAFGGYTF.